These T cell receptor beta chains were read from a single sample in a study of tumor-infiltrating lymphocytes in primary liver carcinoma. TCRdb redid the calling of the multiplex PCR reads with MiXCR, one entry per CDR3 protein. Of about 84,000 distinct CDR3 sequences listed, more than 65% are singletons. Sequencing was performed on liver tumor tissue from sampling region 1. These receptors all stem from a man between 35 and 55 years old with primary liver carcinoma and hepatitis B virus infection. CDR3s include the opening cysteine and the closing phenylalanine or tryptophan. The order of the fields is D gene, V gene, J gene, clone size, CDR3 DNA, CDR3 protein. The D gene is left open where the match is weak. Not all rows give a size; the values are once, few, many and, for expanded clones, a class.

>.|TRBV6-6|TRBJ1-6|once
TGTGCCAGCAGTAGGACGGGTTCCTCGGCAGGGAATTCACTCCCCCACTTT
CASSRTGSSAGNSLPHF
>TRBD1|TRBV4-2|TRBJ1-2|.
TGTGTCAGCAGCCAATCGACAGGGGAGGGCTATGTCTACACCTTC
CVSSQSTGEGYVYTF
>.|TRBV10-3|TRBJ2-7|.
TGTGCCATCAGTGAGTCGAAGGGCGAGCACTACTTC
CAISESKGEHYF
>TRBD1|TRBV5-1|TRBJ1-2|many
TGCGCCAGCAGCGTACAGGGGGTCGATGGCTACACCTTC
CASSVQGVDGYTF
>.|TRBV4-1|TRBJ2-7|.
TGCGCCAGCAGCCAAGGGGAACACTGCGAGCAGTACTTC
CASSQGEHCEQYF
>.|TRBV12-3/TRBV12-4|TRBJ2-3|many
TGTGCCAGCAGTTTACAGGACGGCACAGATACGCAGTATTTT
CASSLQDGTDTQYF
>.|TRBV29-1|TRBJ2-7|.
TGCAGCGTTCCCCCGGCAGGGGGGTACGAGCAGTACTTC
CSVPPAGGYEQYF
>TRBD2|TRBV9|TRBJ2-2|few
TGTGCCAGCAGCGTACAAGGACTAGCGGGATCCGGGGAGCTGTTTTTT
CASSVQGLAGSGELFF
>.|TRBV29-1|TRBJ2-1|.
TGTAGCGTTGAAGATATTACTCACAATGAACAGTTCTTC
CSVEDITHNEQFF
>.|TRBV14|TRBJ2-1|.
TGTGTCAGCAGCCCAGACCTGGGTCGGGAGCAGTTCTTC
CVSSPDLGREQFF
>TRBD2|TRBV7-9|TRBJ2-1|.
TGTTCCAACAGCTTAGAGGGAGGGTTAAATGAGCAGTTCTTC
CSNSLEGGLNEQFF
>TRBD2|TRBV6-6|TRBJ2-5|.
TGTGCCGGCAGCCTGGGACTAGCGGGCCTCCAAAAGACCCAGTACTTC
CAGSLGLAGLQKTQYF
>.|TRBV7-9|TRBJ1-4|many
TGTGCCAGCAGCTTAGGGGGGACTAATGAAAAACTGTTTTTT
CASSLGGTNEKLFF
>.|TRBV30|TRBJ2-7|.
TGTGCCTGGAGCTCTCGGGGTTCCTACGAGCAGCACTTC
CAWSSRGSYEQHF
>.|TRBV4-2|TRBJ1-1|few
TGTGCCAGCAGCCCAGGCGGGCCGGGGACTGAAGCTTTCTTT
CASSPGGPGTEAFF
>.|TRBV29-1|TRBJ1-1|many
TGCAGCGTTGCCAAGGGGCAGGCTAGCACTGAAGCTTTCTTT
CSVAKGQASTEAFF
>.|TRBV29-1|TRBJ2-3|.
TGCAGGGGCTCGACGCAGGGTGTTGGAGATACGCAGTATTTT
CRGSTQGVGDTQYF
>.|TRBV5-4|TRBJ2-3|.
TGTGTCAGCAGCTTGGACGGGGCGGAGAGACCAGATACGCAGTATTTT
CVSSLDGAERPDTQYF
>.|TRBV6-6|TRBJ1-1|.
TGTACCAGCAGTTACGTGGGCGGTGAAGCTTTCTTT
CTSSYVGGEAFF
>TRBD1|TRBV4-1|TRBJ1-2|.
TGCGCAAGCAGCCCTACTGGGACAGACTATGGCTACACCTTC
CASSPTGTDYGYTF
>.|TRBV30|TRBJ2-7|many
TGTGCCCAGAGGGAGCCTGGATTC
CAQREPGF
>TRBD2|TRBV30|TRBJ2-1|.
TGTGCCTGGAGTTTCGGCGGGAGTTCATACAATGAGCAGTTCTTC
CAWSFGGSSYNEQFF
>.|TRBV5-6|TRBJ1-2|.
TGTGCCAGCAGCTTTGAACCGCGACAGGCGTACCATGGCTACACCTTC
CASSFEPRQAYHGYTF
>.|TRBV20-1|TRBJ2-1|.
TGCAGTGCTATCAGAGCTCCCAGCTCCTACAATGAGCAGTTCTTC
CSAIRAPSSYNEQFF
>.|TRBV20-1|TRBJ1-6|few
TGCAGTGCTAAATCCGGGACGGAACATTCACCCCTCCACTTT
CSAKSGTEHSPLHF
>.|TRBV11-2|TRBJ2-2|.
TGTGCCGGCTGCGGGTGGTCAGCCGGGGAGCTGTTTTTT
CAGCGWSAGELFF
>TRBD1|TRBV7-9|TRBJ1-3|.
TGTGCCAGCAACTTTCTCCAGGGGGCAGCTGGAGACACCATATATTTT
CASNFLQGAAGDTIYF
>.|TRBV6-5|TRBJ1-6|.
TGTACCAGCAGCGACGAGGAGGATTCACCCCTCCACTTT
CTSSDEEDSPLHF
>.|TRBV10-2|TRBJ2-5|once
TGCGCCAGCAGTAGACAGTGCCAAGAGACCCAGTACTTC
CASSRQCQETQYF
>.|TRBV13|TRBJ2-7|.
TGTGCCAACAGCTTAGGACAGTGTCAGTACTTC
CANSLGQCQYF
>TRBD2|TRBV7-3|TRBJ2-3|once
TGTGCCAGCAGCTTAGGCGGGGGGCTCACAGATGCGCAGTATTTT
CASSLGGGLTDAQYF
>.|TRBV10-3|TRBJ2-1|.
TGTGCCATCATGGCCGGGGAAGTCGGTGAGCGGTTCTTC
CAIMAGEVGERFF
>.|TRBV11-1|TRBJ2-5|.
TGTGCCGTCAGCGTGCAAGAGACCCAGTATTTC
CAVSVQETQYF
>.|TRBV5-6|TRBJ2-1|.
TGTGCCAGCAGCTCACGGGACATCCCCAGCTCCTACAATGAGCAGTTCTTT
CASSSRDIPSSYNEQFF
>TRBD2|TRBV20-1|TRBJ2-1|many
TGCAGTGCCGCCTCGGGGGGGGAAGGTCGCGATGAGCAGTTCTTC
CSAASGGEGRDEQFF
>.|TRBV29-1|TRBJ2-5|.
TGCAGCGTTAAGTACAGTTGGGTGACCCAAGAGACCCAGTACTTC
CSVKYSWVTQETQYF
>TRBD1|TRBV20-1|TRBJ2-3|.
TGCAGTGCTAGGGATCGGACAGGGTCGGATACGCAGTATTTT
CSARDRTGSDTQYF
>TRBD2|TRBV5-1|TRBJ2-3|.
TGCACCAGCATCTTACTAGCGGGAGGCACAGATACGCAGTATTTT
CTSILLAGGTDTQYF
>.|TRBV12-3/TRBV12-4|TRBJ2-3|.
TGTGCCAACAGGATAACAGATACGCAGTATTTT
CANRITDTQYF
>.|TRBV6-6|TRBJ1-1|.
TGTGCCAGCAGTTACGAGGGTGGTGAAACTTTCTTT
CASSYEGGETFF
>.|TRBV11-2|TRBJ2-1|.
TGTGTCAGCAGCTACTCTTCGGCTAGTGGGAGGGGGGGCGGGTTCTTC
CVSSYSSASGRGGGFF
>.|TRBV2|TRBJ1-2|once
TGTGCCAGCAGTAGTTCGATAGCGAGCTATGGCTACATCTTC
CASSSSIASYGYIF
>TRBD1|TRBV4-1|TRBJ2-1|.
TGCGCCAACAGCCAAGCATCGGGACAGGGGAGGAATGAGCTGTTCTTC
CANSQASGQGRNELFF
>TRBD1|TRBV6-5|TRBJ1-1|.
TGTGTCAGCAGGGGACAGGGGAAGAACACTGAAGCTCTCTTT
CVSRGQGKNTEALF
>.|TRBV11-1|TRBJ2-5|.
TGTGCCAACAGCTTAGAGGCGAGGCCCCAGGAGACCCAATACTTC
CANSLEARPQETQYF